Listed here are 30 T cell receptor beta chains from one sample, sequenced in a study of cytomegalovirus exposure and HLA in healthy donors. The study ran its PCR with 60 Vbeta and 13 Jbeta primers. The protocol was immunoSEQ multiplex PCR, while the TCRdb copy is restricted to in-frame clones and leaves out a portion. Of some 130,000 clones in the sample, 80% were seen once. Material for sequencing was PBMCs. These TCRs come from a woman aged 35 to 49 in good health and CMV-seronegative.

The chain is built from TRBV18 and TRBJ2-1; D remains ambiguous. Trimming cost V 2 bases and J 5 bases, with 13 bases left between them. The CDR3 is 15 amino acids. The germline V gene has CDR1 KGHSH and CDR2 LQKENI. In DNA form, the CDR3 reads TGTGCCAGCTCACCATTTGTTAAGCTCAACAATGAGCAGTTCTTC. This translates into CASSPFVKLNNEQFF.

In its sample, this clone was seen a few times. The chain links TRBV5-4 to TRBJ2-2, with a weak D call TRBD1 (5 bases). The ends were cut back, 0 bases at V and 6 bases at J, with 15 bases in the middle. The CDR3 contains 16 residues. Looked up from germline, CDR1 is SGHNT and CDR2 is YYREEE (reference sequence). DNA of the CDR3: TGTGCCAGCAGCTTGGGGGCCTCCGCAGGGCCCGGGGAGCTGTTTTTT. Encoded protein: CASSLGASAGPGELFF.

The gene calls are TRBV19 and TRBJ2-7, with D possibly TRBD1 on 6 matching bases. The germline CDR1 and CDR2 sequences are LNHDA and SQIVND (reference sequence). The CDR3 loop spans 13 amino acids. Trimming shortened V by 7 bases and J by 6 bases, and 16 bases separated the two germline ends. As DNA, the CDR3 is TGTGCCAGTAAGGCAGGGGATCTTAGCGAGCAGTACTTC. Translated: CASKAGDLSEQYF.

The chain combines TRBV29-1 with TRBJ2-7; 9 nucleotides align to TRBD1. The CDR3 consists of 12 residues. V shed 6 bases and J 3 bases; nucleotides not matched to a gene: 3. Germline V gives CDR1 SQVTM, CDR2 ANQGSEA. CDR3 residues: CSVGQGGYEQYF. DNA for the CDR3: TGCAGCGTGGGACAGGGTGGCTACGAGCAGTACTTC.

This chain connects TRBV9 to TRBJ2-2, with D perhaps TRBD1 (5 bases). Germline CDR1 is SGDLS and CDR2 is YYNGEE. V was shortened by 6 bases and J by 7 bases, with 16 bases between the two germline ends. This CDR3 is 14 amino acids long. CDR3 DNA: TGTGCCAGCAATTTGGGAACTCAGGGCGGGGAGCTGTTTTTT. Its translation is CASNLGTQGGELFF. Complete variable domain (other parts from reference TRBV9 and TRBJ2-2): DSGVTQTPKHLITATGQRVTLRCSPRSGDLSVYWYQQSLDQGLQFLIQYYNGEERAKGNILERFSAQQFPDLHSELNLSSLELGDSALYFCASNLGTQGGELFFGEGSRLTVL.

The rearrangement joins TRBV4-1 to TRBJ1-2; 11 bases match TRBD1. CDR3 length: 16 residues. Germline trimming cut 1 base from V and 8 bases from J; bases unmatched to any gene: 9. CDR1 MGHRA and CDR2 YSYEKL come from the germline V gene. This CDR3 reads CASSQVRDRGLGGYTF. CDR3 bases: TGCGCCAGCAGCCAAGTCCGGGACAGGGGGTTGGGGGGCTACACCTTC.

The J gene is TRBJ1-5, the V gene TRBV6-5; a weak D match, TRBD1 (5 bases). V was clipped by 2 bases and J by 2 bases, with 10 bases between them. The CDR3 contains 15 residues. Germline lookup yields CDR1 MNHEY and CDR2 SVGAGI. The CDR3 DNA reads TGTGCCAGCAGTTACGGGCCGGGGGGCAATCAGCCCCAGCATTTT. This sequence encodes CASSYGPGGNQPQHF.

V gene TRBV5-4 combines with J gene TRBJ2-7, with D tentatively TRBD2 (6 bases). Germline-derived CDR1 and CDR2 are SGHNT and YYREEE (reference sequence). V was cut by 2 bases and J by 0 bases, with 9 bases left in between. The CDR3 totals 14 residues. The DNA of the CDR3 is TGTGCCAGCAGCTTTGACGGGAGCTCCTACGAGCAGTACTTC. Its protein product is CASSFDGSSYEQYF.

This chain connects TRBV7-8 to TRBJ2-2; weak D call: TRBD2 (5 bases). The CDR3 runs to 14 residues. Trimming left V 4 bases short and J 4 bases short, with 10 bases between. CDR1 and CDR2 (germline): SGHVS, FQNEAQ. This CDR3 reads CASSYGRGTGELFF. As DNA, the CDR3 is TGTGCCAGCAGCTACGGACGGGGCACCGGGGAGCTGTTTTTT.

The chain carries TRBV5-1 and TRBJ2-1; tentative D call: TRBD2 (5 bases). CDR3 length: 12 amino acids. V lost 4 bases and J lost 8, with 10 bases in between. Germline V gene lookup returns CDR1 SGHRS and CDR2 YFSETQ. The CDR3 bases are TGCGCCAGCAGCCAACGGGGTGATGAGCAGTTCTTC. Its translation is CASSQRGDEQFF. Looking up the rest from reference TRBV5-1 and TRBJ2-1 gives the full variable domain: KAGVTQTPRYLIKTRGQQVTLSCSPISGHRSVSWYQQTPGQGLQFLFEYFSETQRNKGNFPGRFSGRQFSNSRSEMNVSTLELGDSALYLCASSQRGDEQFFGPGTRLTVL.

CDR3 bases: TGTGCCAGCAGCTCAGGGACTAGTTCCTACAATGAGCAGTTCTTC. Amino acids: CASSSGTSSYNEQFF. The chain combines TRBV7-9 with TRBJ2-1, with 8 bases fitting TRBD2. After removal of 4 bases from V and 1 base from J, the junction contained 3 bases not matched to a gene. Germline-derived CDR1 and CDR2 are SEHNR and FQNEAQ (reference sequence). The CDR3 length is 15 residues.

This clone was detected only a few times. At one end, the junction sequence differs from germline, possibly due to a read error. The V gene is TRBV7-9, the J gene TRBJ2-4; 9 bases are a match to TRBD2. This CDR3 contains 16 residues. The germline gives CDR1 SEHNR, CDR2 FQNEAQ (reference sequence). The DNA for the CDR3 is TGTTCCAGCAGTCCTAGCGGGGTGGTAGCCAAAAACATTCAGTACTTC. This encodes CSSSPSGVVAKNIQYF.

The chain is built from TRBV2 and TRBJ1-4; 9 bases are a match to TRBD1. With 5 bases clipped from V and 5 bases from J, the junction kept 6 bases outside the gene matches. The CDR3 covers 15 residues. Germline V gives CDR1 SNHLY, CDR2 FYNNEI. This CDR3 is CASSLDRGLNEKLFF. CDR3 nucleotides: TGTGCCAGCAGTTTAGACAGGGGGTTGAATGAAAAACTGTTTTTT. Variable domain in full (rest from reference TRBV2 and TRBJ1-4): EPEVTQTPSHQVTQMGQEVILRCVPISNHLYFYWYRQILGQKVEFLVSFYNNEISEKSEIFDDQFSVERPDGSNFTLKIRSTKLEDSAMYFCASSLDRGLNEKLFFGSGTQLSVL.

The V gene is TRBV2, the J gene TRBJ1-1; possible D gene TRBD1, 5 bases. Germline CDR1 reads SNHLY; CDR2 reads FYNNEI. With 7 bases removed from V and 0 bases from J, the gap between germline ends came to 12 bases. The CDR3 extends over 14 amino acids. The CDR3 here is CASNQGILNTEAFF. Here the CDR3 DNA reads TGTGCCAGCAACCAGGGTATTTTGAACACTGAAGCTTTCTTT. Full variable domain (outside the CDR3, taken from reference TRBV2 and TRBJ1-1): EPEVTQTPSHQVTQMGQEVILRCVPISNHLYFYWYRQILGQKVEFLVSFYNNEISEKSEIFDDQFSVERPDGSNFTLKIRSTKLEDSAMYFCASNQGILNTEAFFGQGTRLTVV.

This clone was observed a few times. This chain uses TRBV25-1 with TRBJ1-6; 10 nucleotides agree with TRBD1. After removal of 3 bases from V and 7 bases from J, the junction contained 3 bases not matched to a gene. Germline V gene sequence: CDR1 MGHDK, CDR2 SYGVNS. This CDR3 comprises 15 residues. The CDR3 coding sequence is TGTGCCAGCAGTGATGACAGGGGGCACAATTCACCCCTCCACTTT. This sequence encodes CASSDDRGHNSPLHF.

This chain joins TRBV4-1 and TRBJ1-3, with D perhaps matching TRBD1 (5 bases). The V end lost 4 bases, the J end lost 0 bases, and 10 bases lay between the germline ends. Germline V CDR1 and CDR2: MGHRA, YSYEKL. This CDR3 spans 15 amino acids. The CDR3 DNA reads as TGCGCCAGCAGCCTCGACAGTTACTCTGGAAACACCATATATTTT. Translating it yields CASSLDSYSGNTIYF.

The V and J genes are TRBV27 and TRBJ1-2, with D possibly TRBD1 on 6 matching bases. The CDR3 runs to 14 residues. Between the trimmed V and J ends, which lost 4 bases and 6 bases, there was a span of 15 bases. From germline, CDR1 is MNHEY and CDR2 SMNVEV (reference sequence). CDR3 sequence: CASSSISQGNGYTF. In nucleotides, the CDR3 is TGTGCCAGCAGTTCGATCTCCCAGGGGAATGGCTACACCTTC.

Note on this clone: One end of the junction fails to match germline, which may point to a read error. The V and J genes are TRBV5-4 and TRBJ1-6; a possible D gene is TRBD1 (6 bases). The germline V gene has CDR1 SGHNT and CDR2 YYREEE (reference sequence). The CDR3 runs to 16 residues. The CDR3 is CASSLSQGPYNSPLHF. Here the CDR3 DNA reads TGTGCCAGCAGCTTGTCACAGGGACCCTACAATTCACCCCTCCACTTT.

V is TRBV27 and J is TRBJ1-2, with D maybe TRBD1 (5 bases). The V gene lost 10 bases and the J gene lost 6 bases, with 12 bases spanning the gap. CDR3 length: 11 residues. Germline V CDR1 and CDR2: MNHEY, SMNVEV (reference sequence). The CDR3 nucleotides are TGTGCCACCTCGGGGGTCGATGGCTACACCTTC. This sequence encodes CATSGVDGYTF.

The V and J genes are TRBV7-9 and TRBJ1-3; D is unclear. Per germline, CDR1 SEHNR and CDR2 FQNEAQ (reference sequence). V was clipped by 10 bases and J by 4 bases, with 11 bases between them. CDR3 size: 12 residues. The CDR3 sequence: CATRGEGNTIYF. DNA for the CDR3: TGTGCCACCCGAGGAGAGGGAAACACCATATATTTT. The full variable domain, rest sourced from reference TRBV7-9 and TRBJ1-3, is DTGVSQNPRHKITKRGQNVTFRCDPISEHNRLYWYRQTLGQGPEFLTYFQNEAQLEKSRLLSDRFSAERPKGSFSTLEIQRTEQGDSAMYLCATRGEGNTIYFGEGSWLTVV.

The CDR3 protein is CASSSPTANYGYTF. The CDR3 DNA reads TGTGCCAGCAGTTCTCCGACAGCTAACTATGGCTACACCTTC. This rearrangement joins TRBV5-4 to TRBJ1-2, with D possibly matching TRBD1 (5 bases). Deletions cut 5 bases from V and 0 bases from J, with 11 bases between. This CDR3 has 14 amino acids. Germline V lookup: CDR1 SGHNT, CDR2 YYREEE (reference sequence).

This clone was detected only a few times. The rearrangement joins TRBV5-4 to TRBJ1-3; TRBD1 matches at 7 bases. This CDR3 contains 17 residues. Trimming removed 0 bases from V and 2 bases from J; junction bases left unmatched: 8. CDR1 and CDR2 from the germline V gene are SGHNT and YYREEE (reference sequence). This chain's CDR3 is CASSLARDRYAGNTIYF. CDR3 DNA sequence: TGTGCCAGCAGCTTGGCGCGGGACAGATACGCTGGAAACACCATATATTTT.

The genes are TRBV4-2 and TRBJ2-2; D is ambiguous. In germline, CDR1 is LGHNA, CDR2 YNFKEQ. This CDR3 region has 13 residues. V dropped 1 base and J dropped 6 bases, with 6 bases sitting between them. The CDR3 sequence is CASSQARAGELFF. The CDR3 nucleotides read TGTGCCAGCAGCCAAGCCCGGGCCGGGGAGCTGTTTTTT.

V and J are TRBV15 and TRBJ2-7; 8 nucleotides agree with TRBD2. This CDR3 contains 14 residues. Looked up from germline, CDR1 is LNHNV and CDR2 is YYDKDF (reference sequence). V lost 5 bases, J lost 4 bases, and 7 bases stayed unmatched. CDR3 region: CATSLRGGRYEQYF. In DNA, the CDR3 is TGTGCCACCAGCTTGAGGGGCGGGAGGTACGAGCAGTACTTC. The whole variable domain, remainder taken from reference TRBV15 and TRBJ2-7, is DAMVIQNPRYQVTQFGKPVTLSCSQTLNHNVMYWYQQKSSQAPKLLFHYYDKDFNNEADTPDNFQSRRPNTSFCFLDIRSPGLGDTAMYLCATSLRGGRYEQYFGPGTRLTVT.

This chain links TRBV10-3 with TRBJ2-2, with 12 bases lining up with TRBD2. CDR1 and CDR2 (germline): ENHRY, SYGVKD. This CDR3 contains 16 residues. Trimming took 10 bases from V and 2 from J; bases not matched to a gene: 8. The CDR3 reads CATRTSGTANTGELFF. CDR3 nucleotide sequence: TGTGCCACGAGGACTAGCGGGACCGCCAACACCGGGGAGCTGTTTTTT.

The V gene is TRBV19, the J gene TRBJ2-1; a possible D gene is TRBD2 (6 bases). The CDR3 is made up of 12 amino acids. The V gene lost 5 bases and the J gene lost 14 bases, with 16 bases spanning the gap. Germline CDR1 reads LNHDA; CDR2 reads SQIVND (reference sequence). CDR3 in DNA: TGTGCCAGTAGTCAGCCGGGACTGGCGAAGTTCTTC. Encoded protein: CASSQPGLAKFF.

A word on this clone: At one boundary the junction diverges from the germline segment, which might be a read error. The chain uses TRBV4-1 and TRBJ1-2; 8 positions match TRBD1. Germline loops: CDR1 MGHRA, CDR2 YSYEKL. The CDR3 consists of 16 residues. The CDR3 region has the DNA TGCGCCAGCAGCCAAGGTGGGGATGGACAGGGTCGAGGGAGGCTCTTC. It is translated as CASSQGGDGQGRGRLF.

The chain uses TRBV4-2 and TRBJ2-6, with D hard to call. Trimming took off 6 bases at V and 1 base at J, with 10 bases between the two ends. Per germline, CDR1 LGHNA and CDR2 YNFKEQ. CDR3 size: 15 residues. The CDR3 DNA reads TGTGCCAGCAGGTATACTTTATCTGGGGCCAACGTCCTGACTTTC. Its protein product is CASRYTLSGANVLTF.

This clone showed up just once. One junction end disagrees with the germline gene, perhaps due to a read error. CDR3: CSSSSNRGPYNSPLHF. The CDR3 coding sequence is TGTTCCAGCAGCTCAAACAGGGGGCCGTATAATTCACCCCTCCACTTT. The chain carries TRBV7-9 and TRBJ1-6; 9 nucleotides align to TRBD1. The CDR3 runs 16 residues. Germline CDR1 SEHNR, CDR2 FQNEAQ (reference sequence).

The chain uses TRBV4-3 and TRBJ1-5; tentative D call: TRBD1 (5 bases). The germline gives CDR1 LGHNA, CDR2 YSLEER. The CDR3 sequence is 16 residues long. Trimming took off 0 bases at V and 1 base at J, with 10 bases between the two ends. CDR3 in amino acids: CASSQDTGGSNQPQHF. The CDR3 DNA follows: TGCGCCAGCAGCCAAGACACAGGAGGGAGCAATCAGCCCCAGCATTTT.